This T cell receptor (beta chain) was documented in a study of blood T cell repertoires in COVID-19. As for the study in general: The origin of the acute and convalescent COVID-19 samples was the United States, Italy and Spain. Sources were T cells, B-cell-depleted T cells, or PBMCs; the material itself was cDNA or gDNA.

The length of the CDR3 is 15 residues. V lost 3 bases to trimming and J lost 1 base, with 13 bases between them. Germline values: CDR1 SGDLS, CDR2 YYNGEE. Authors' processing steps: For nucleated cells, counts were estimated from reference gene primer amplification. Only in-frame clones appear in the TCRdb table, and some are missing; sequencing was by immunoSEQ multiplex PCR. V and J calls and clone size are those listed in that table; D and trimming were worked out from the DNA. The sample has roughly 100,000 clones, roughly 90% seen once; the top ten hold approximately 19%. The J gene is TRBJ1-1, the V gene TRBV9, with D perhaps matching TRBD1 (5 bases). The sample comprised peripheral blood. The receptor comes from a woman of 80 years or more with acute or convalescent COVID-19. The CDR3 DNA reads TGTGCCAGCAGCGCCTCCTCTAGGGGGAACACTGAAGCTTTCTTT. It is translated as CASSASSRGNTEAFF.